The 7 T cell receptor beta chains below were found in one sample sequenced in a study of identifying expanded T cells in peripheral blood. TCRdb keeps only in-frame clones here, not all; method: immunoSEQ multiplex PCR. The sample has about 89,000 clones, roughly 88% seen once. The source material was blood. The receptors stem from a person aged 18 to 75 in good health.

The chain combines TRBV7-3 with TRBJ2-7; D remains ambiguous. The CDR3 loop spans 13 amino acids. Germline values: CDR1 SGHTA, CDR2 FQGTGA. With 2 bases removed from V and 6 bases from J, the gap between germline ends came to 11 bases. As DNA, the CDR3 is TGTGCCAGCAGCTTAGACCCAGGAGCCGAGCAGTACTTC. Residues: CASSLDPGAEQYF.

This clone was seen only once. V gene TRBV4-2 combines with J gene TRBJ1-2, with 8 bases fitting TRBD1. The length of the CDR3 is 15 residues. After removal of 7 bases from V and 5 bases from J, the junction contained 12 bases not matched to a gene. CDR1 is LGHNA, CDR2 YNFKEQ, per germline. This chain's CDR3 is CASTYPDRVEYGYTF. In DNA form, the CDR3 reads TGTGCCAGCACCTACCCGGACAGGGTGGAGTATGGCTACACCTTC.

The CDR3 spells CARGAGRHATNEKLFF. In DNA form, the CDR3 reads TGTGCCAGGGGGGCTGGGAGACATGCAACTAATGAAAAACTGTTTTTT. The V gene is TRBV27, the J gene TRBJ1-4, with D perhaps TRBD1 (6 bases). V was shortened by 9 bases and J by 0 bases, with 17 bases between the two germline ends. Germline V gene sequence: CDR1 MNHEY, CDR2 SMNVEV (reference sequence). This CDR3 has 16 amino acids.

This chain uses TRBV27 with TRBJ2-1, with 11 positions matching TRBD2. The germline gives CDR1 MNHEY, CDR2 SMNVEV (reference sequence). Unmatched junction bases numbered 5, after V lost 6 bases and J lost 7 bases. The CDR3 extends over 14 amino acids. The CDR3 loop is CASRGTSGRNEQFF. The CDR3 nucleotides read TGTGCCAGCAGGGGGACTAGCGGTCGGAATGAGCAGTTCTTC.

The genes are TRBV6-1 and TRBJ2-2; D may be TRBD1 or TRBD2 (5 bases each). The CDR3 is made up of 15 amino acids. CDR1 is MNHNS, CDR2 SASEGT, per germline. V dropped 5 bases and J dropped 0 bases, with 10 bases sitting between them. CDR3 DNA: TGTGCCAGCAGTACAGGACTTGCGAACACCGGGGAGCTGTTTTTT. This translates into CASSTGLANTGELFF.

The rearrangement links TRBV6-5 to TRBJ1-2, with unresolved D. The CDR3 contains 14 residues. Germline CDR1 and CDR2: MNHEY and SVGAGI. Trimming pared 5 bases from V and 2 bases from J, leaving 12 bases between. CDR3 nucleotides: TGTGCCAGCAGTGAATCTCCAGAAAACTATGGCTACACCTTC. Residues: CASSESPENYGYTF.

This sequence joins TRBV9 and TRBJ2-4; unclear D gene. The germline V and J ends were trimmed by 4 bases and 0 bases, with 8 bases remaining between them. CDR1 and CDR2 from the germline V gene are SGDLS and YYNGEE. The CDR3 has 14 amino acids. The CDR3 is CASSPWGAKNIQYF. DNA of the CDR3: TGTGCCAGCAGCCCTTGGGGAGCCAAAAACATTCAGTACTTC.